The 10 T cell receptor beta chains given below trace back to one sample, sequenced in a study of T cell changes during pregnancy in multiple sclerosis. Libraries were prepared by immunoSEQ multiplex PCR; TCRdb keeps only in-frame clonotypes and omits some of them. The table records 65,000 to 85,000 clones, roughly nine tenths of them present only once. Sequences were derived from CD4+ T cells from peripheral blood mononuclear cells, sampled before pregnancy. The origin of the receptors is a female donor with multiple sclerosis, enrolled in a pregnancy study.

The chain combines TRBV5-6 with TRBJ1-2; D not resolved. Deletions cut 4 bases from V and 4 bases from J, with 5 bases between. Germline assignment: CDR1 SGHDT and CDR2 YYEEEE. The length of the CDR3 is 11 residues. The CDR3 DNA follows: TGTGCCAGCAGCCAGCGCTATGGCTACACCTTC. The encoded protein is CASSQRYGYTF.

This clone was picked up a small number of times. The gene calls are TRBV6-1 and TRBJ2-2; the D is unclear. The V gene's germline CDR1 is MNHNS and CDR2 SASEGT. The V end was cut by 5 bases, the J end by 5 bases, with 9 bases between. CDR3 length: 13 residues. The CDR3 reads CASSPFLTGELFF. The CDR3 nucleotides are TGTGCCAGCAGTCCTTTTCTAACCGGGGAGCTGTTTTTT.

The CDR3 region is CASSLGQIETQYF. The DNA of the CDR3 is TGCGCCAGCAGCCTGGGACAGATAGAGACCCAGTACTTC. V and J are TRBV5-1 and TRBJ2-5, with TRBD1 matching 7 bases. This CDR3 has 13 residues. Trimming cost V 4 bases and J 4 bases; bases outside gene matches: 4. Per the germline V gene, CDR1 is SGHRS and CDR2 is YFSETQ. The variable domain in full, completed from reference TRBV5-1 and TRBJ2-5, reads KAGVTQTPRYLIKTRGQQVTLSCSPISGHRSVSWYQQTPGQGLQFLFEYFSETQRNKGNFPGRFSGRQFSNSRSEMNVSTLELGDSALYLCASSLGQIETQYFGPGTRLLVL.

V is TRBV7-8 and J is TRBJ1-5; no definite D call. The germline gives CDR1 SGHVS, CDR2 FQNEAQ. Trimming shortened V by 4 bases and J by 11 bases, and 15 bases separated the two germline ends. CDR3 length: 13 amino acids. CDR3 sequence: CASSSSSGRAQHF. CDR3 nucleotide sequence: TGTGCCAGCAGCTCCTCAAGCGGACGGGCCCAGCATTTT.

The sample holds one count of this clone. The chain is built from TRBV9 and TRBJ2-5; weak D call: TRBD2 (6 bases). The germline V gene encodes CDR1 SGDLS and CDR2 YYNGEE. The V end lost 0 bases, the J end lost 2 bases, and 17 bases lay between the germline ends. The CDR3 extends over 17 amino acids. The DNA of the CDR3 is TGTGCCAGCAGCGTAGGGGCTAGCGACGGTGCGCAAGAGACCCAGTACTTC. It yields the protein CASSVGASDGAQETQYF.

This chain uses TRBV5-1 with TRBJ2-5; 8 nucleotides match TRBD2. With V trimmed by 3 bases and J by 0 bases, 4 bases remained unmatched. CDR1 is SGHRS, CDR2 YFSETQ, per germline. CDR3 length: 15 amino acids. CDR3 sequence (DNA): TGCGCCAGCAGCTCCAGCGGGGGCCACCAAGAGACCCAGTACTTC. It specifies CASSSSGGHQETQYF.

The V call is TRBV30, the J call TRBJ1-4; D might be TRBD1 (6 bases). Per the germline V gene, CDR1 is GTSNPN and CDR2 is SVGIG (reference sequence). The CDR3 length is 12 residues. Trimming shortened V by 7 bases and J by 5 bases, and 11 bases separated the two germline ends. The CDR3 loop reads CASDSQNEKLFF. The CDR3 DNA sequence: TGTGCCTCGGACAGCCAGAATGAAAAACTGTTTTTT.

The genes are TRBV5-4 and TRBJ1-1; 11 nucleotides align to TRBD1. In germline, CDR1 is SGHNT, CDR2 YYREEE (reference sequence). This CDR3 region has 18 residues. Trimming took 0 bases from V and 5 from J; bases not matched to a gene: 12. This CDR3 is CASSLDLGQGVLGTEAFF. The CDR3 nucleotides are TGTGCCAGCAGCTTGGATTTGGGACAGGGGGTACTAGGGACTGAAGCTTTCTTT.

The V gene is TRBV11-2, the J gene TRBJ1-3; 8 bases are a match to TRBD1. The CDR3 length is 17 residues. The V and J ends lost 1 base and 1 base, in that order; junction bases with no gene match: 6. The germline V gene has CDR1 SGHAT and CDR2 FQNNGV. The CDR3 DNA is TGTGCCAGCAGCTTAGCGGGACAGGAATGGTCTGGAAACACCATATATTTT. Translation gives CASSLAGQEWSGNTIYF.

The chain uses TRBV30 and TRBJ2-3; 8 positions agree with TRBD2. The CDR3 runs 16 residues. After removal of 0 bases from V and 4 bases from J, the junction contained 9 bases not matched to a gene. CDR1 and CDR2 (germline): GTSNPN, SVGIG (reference sequence). The CDR3 sequence is CAWSVFPAGASDTQYF. DNA of the CDR3: TGTGCCTGGAGTGTTTTTCCAGCGGGAGCTTCAGATACGCAGTATTTT. Using reference TRBV30 and TRBJ2-3 for the parts outside the CDR3, the full variable domain is SQTIHQWPATLVQPVGSPLSLECTVEGTSNPNLYWYRQAAGRGLQLLFYSVGIGQISSEVPQNLSASRPQDRQFILSSKKLLLSDSGFYLCAWSVFPAGASDTQYFGPGTRLTVL.